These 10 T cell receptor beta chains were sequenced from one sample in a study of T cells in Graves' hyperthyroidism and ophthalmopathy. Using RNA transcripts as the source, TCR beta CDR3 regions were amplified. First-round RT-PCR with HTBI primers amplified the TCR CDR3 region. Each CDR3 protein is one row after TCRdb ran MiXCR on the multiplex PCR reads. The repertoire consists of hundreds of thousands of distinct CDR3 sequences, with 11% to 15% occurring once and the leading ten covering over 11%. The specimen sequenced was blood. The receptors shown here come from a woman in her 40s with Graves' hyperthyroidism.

CDR3: CASRPSGRELFF. The DNA for the CDR3 is TGTGCCAGCAGACCTAGTGGGAGGGAGCTGTTTTTT. The chain has TRBV12-3 or TRBV12-4 and TRBJ2-2; D gene unclear. The CDR3 is made up of 12 amino acids. V was cut by 6 bases and J by 9 bases, with 11 bases left in between.

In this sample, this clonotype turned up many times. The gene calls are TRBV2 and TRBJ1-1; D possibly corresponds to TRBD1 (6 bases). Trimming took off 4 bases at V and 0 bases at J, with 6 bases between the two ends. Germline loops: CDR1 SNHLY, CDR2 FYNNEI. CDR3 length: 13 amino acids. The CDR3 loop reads CASSGDMNTEAFF. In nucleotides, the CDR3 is TGTGCCAGCAGTGGGGACATGAACACTGAAGCTTTCTTT. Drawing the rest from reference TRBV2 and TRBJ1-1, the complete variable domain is EPEVTQTPSHQVTQMGQEVILRCVPISNHLYFYWYRQILGQKVEFLVSFYNNEISEKSEIFDDQFSVERPDGSNFTLKIRSTKLEDSAMYFCASSGDMNTEAFFGQGTRLTVV.

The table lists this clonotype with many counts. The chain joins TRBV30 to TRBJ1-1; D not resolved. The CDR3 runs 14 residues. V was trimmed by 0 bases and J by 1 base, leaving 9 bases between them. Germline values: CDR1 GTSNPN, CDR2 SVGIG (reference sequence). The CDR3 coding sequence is TGTGCCTGGAGTGTCTGGGCTCAGAACACTGAAGCTTTCTTT. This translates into CAWSVWAQNTEAFF.

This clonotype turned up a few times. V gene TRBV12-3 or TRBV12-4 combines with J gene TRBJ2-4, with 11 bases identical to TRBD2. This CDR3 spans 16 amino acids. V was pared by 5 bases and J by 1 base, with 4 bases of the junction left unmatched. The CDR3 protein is CASSKLAGAAKNIQYF. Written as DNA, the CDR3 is TGTGCCAGCAGTAAACTAGCGGGAGCTGCCAAAAACATTCAGTACTTC.

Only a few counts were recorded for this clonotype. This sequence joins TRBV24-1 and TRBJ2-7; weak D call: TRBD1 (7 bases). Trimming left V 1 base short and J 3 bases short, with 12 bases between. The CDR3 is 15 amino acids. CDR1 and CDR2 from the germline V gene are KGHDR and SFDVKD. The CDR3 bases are TGTGCCACCAGTGATTTCGACAGGGAGGTCTACGAGCAGTACTTC. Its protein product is CATSDFDREVYEQYF.

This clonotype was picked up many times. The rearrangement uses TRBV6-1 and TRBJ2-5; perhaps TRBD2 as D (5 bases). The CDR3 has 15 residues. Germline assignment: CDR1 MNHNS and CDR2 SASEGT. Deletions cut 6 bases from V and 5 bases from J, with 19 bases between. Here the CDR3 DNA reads TGTGCCAGCAGGCAGTCCCGGCTAGCACCCGAGACCCAGTACTTC. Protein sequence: CASRQSRLAPETQYF.

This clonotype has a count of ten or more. The CDR3 reads CASSQDQGQGDEKLFF. CDR3 nucleotide sequence: TGTGCCAGCAGCCAAGATCAGGGACAGGGTGATGAAAAACTGTTTTTT. The chain is built from TRBV4-2 and TRBJ1-4; 9 bases fit TRBD1. CDR1 LGHNA and CDR2 YNFKEQ come from the germline V gene. This CDR3 is 16 amino acids long. With V trimmed by 0 bases and J by 6 bases, 5 bases remained unmatched.

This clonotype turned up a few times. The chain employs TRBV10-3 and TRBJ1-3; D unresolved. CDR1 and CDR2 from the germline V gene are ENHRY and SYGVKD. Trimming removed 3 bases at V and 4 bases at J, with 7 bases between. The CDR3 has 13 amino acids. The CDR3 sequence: CAISDARGNTIYF. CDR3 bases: TGTGCCATCAGTGATGCTAGAGGAAACACCATATATTTT.

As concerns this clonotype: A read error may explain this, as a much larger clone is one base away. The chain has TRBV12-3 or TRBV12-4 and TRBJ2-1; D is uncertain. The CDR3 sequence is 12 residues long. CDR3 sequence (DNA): TGTGCCAGCGGTTTGTCCTCCAATGAGCAGTTCTTC. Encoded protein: CASGLSSNEQFF.

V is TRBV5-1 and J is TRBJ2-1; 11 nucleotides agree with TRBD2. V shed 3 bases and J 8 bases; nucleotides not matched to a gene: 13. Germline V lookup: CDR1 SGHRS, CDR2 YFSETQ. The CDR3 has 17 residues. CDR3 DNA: TGCGCCAGCAGCTCCGCTAGCGGGGGGACCGGTGTGGATGAGCAGTTCTTC. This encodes CASSSASGGTGVDEQFF. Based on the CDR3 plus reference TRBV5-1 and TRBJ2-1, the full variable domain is KAGVTQTPRYLIKTRGQQVTLSCSPISGHRSVSWYQQTPGQGLQFLFEYFSETQRNKGNFPGRFSGRQFSNSRSEMNVSTLELGDSALYLCASSSASGGTGVDEQFFGPGTRLTVL.